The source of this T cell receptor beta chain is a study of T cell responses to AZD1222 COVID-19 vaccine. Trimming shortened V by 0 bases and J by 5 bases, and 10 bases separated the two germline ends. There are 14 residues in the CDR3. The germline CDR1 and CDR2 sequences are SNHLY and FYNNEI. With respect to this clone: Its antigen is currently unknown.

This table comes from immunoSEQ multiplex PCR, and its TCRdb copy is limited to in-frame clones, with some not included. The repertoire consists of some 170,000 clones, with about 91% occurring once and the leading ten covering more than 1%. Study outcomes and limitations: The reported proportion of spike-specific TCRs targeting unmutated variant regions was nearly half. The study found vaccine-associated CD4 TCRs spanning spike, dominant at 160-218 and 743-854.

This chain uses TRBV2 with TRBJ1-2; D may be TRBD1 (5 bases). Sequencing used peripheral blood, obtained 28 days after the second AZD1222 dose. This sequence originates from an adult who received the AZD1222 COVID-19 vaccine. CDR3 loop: CASSEARDWYGYTF. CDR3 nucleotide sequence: TGTGCCAGCAGTGAAGCTCGGGACTGGTATGGCTACACCTTC.